Following are 19 T cell receptor beta chains from one sample sequenced in a study of OX40 agonist ivuxolimab in advanced cancers. Only in-frame clones appear in the TCRdb table, and some are missing; sequencing was by immunoSEQ multiplex PCR. The profile shows under 25,000 clones, around four fifths of them singletons. The sample consisted of CD4+ or CD8+ T cells sorted from blood, taken in a trial of the OX40 agonist ivuxolimab. The receptors here all came from an adult with an advanced solid tumor such as melanoma, head and neck, liver or kidney cancer.

This clone was detected only a few times. The chain recombines TRBV9 with TRBJ2-5; 10 bases agree with TRBD2. Germline CDR1 reads SGDLS; CDR2 reads YYNGEE. CDR3 size: 15 residues. Germline trimming cut 0 bases from V and 5 bases from J; bases unmatched to any gene: 4. The CDR3 spells CASSVEASGSETQYF. CDR3 DNA: TGTGCCAGCAGCGTAGAGGCTAGCGGGAGTGAGACCCAGTACTTC.

V is TRBV7-6 and J is TRBJ1-2; a weak D match, TRBD1 (5 bases). The CDR3 spans 13 residues. CDR1 SGHVS and CDR2 FNYEAQ come from the germline V gene. The V gene lost 3 bases and the J gene lost 13 bases, with 18 bases spanning the gap. This chain's CDR3 is CASSLKGSGEVTF. The DNA of the CDR3 is TGTGCCAGCAGCTTGAAAGGGTCGGGGGAGGTCACCTTC.

The V and J genes are TRBV7-4 and TRBJ2-5; maybe TRBD1 (6 bases). The germline V gene has CDR1 SGHVT and CDR2 SQSDAQ. V lost 6 bases to trimming and J lost 3 bases, with 17 bases between them. This CDR3 has 15 amino acids. The CDR3 is CASRAYGGAKETQYF. In nucleotides, the CDR3 is TGTGCCAGCAGAGCGTATGGGGGCGCAAAAGAGACCCAGTACTTC.

This clone occurred once. The V call is TRBV4-1, the J call TRBJ1-1; D is perhaps TRBD1 (6 bases). This CDR3 comprises 15 residues. CDR1 MGHRA and CDR2 YSYEKL come from the germline V gene. With 4 bases removed from V and 4 bases from J, the gap between germline ends came to 16 bases. In nucleotides, the CDR3 is TGCGCCAGCAGCCCCTTGGAGGGGGGCCGCACTGAAGCTTTCTTT. Its translation: CASSPLEGGRTEAFF.

In its sample, this clone was seen once. This chain connects TRBV27 to TRBJ2-2, with D maybe TRBD2 (5 bases). Germline values: CDR1 MNHEY, CDR2 SMNVEV (reference sequence). V was shortened by 1 base and J by 6 bases, with 9 bases between the two germline ends. The CDR3 runs 14 residues. In DNA form, the CDR3 reads TGTGCCAGCAGTTTATTCACAGCGGCCGGGGAGCTGTTTTTT. Amino acid sequence: CASSLFTAAGELFF.

The rearrangement links TRBV19 to TRBJ2-7; the D gene is possibly TRBD1 (5 bases). The CDR3 covers 14 residues. Trimming removed 2 bases at V and 2 bases at J, with 10 bases between. Per the germline V gene, CDR1 is LNHDA and CDR2 is SQIVND (reference sequence). The CDR3 region has the DNA TGTGCCAGTAGTATATCAGGGAACGCCTACGAGCAGTACTTC. It is translated as CASSISGNAYEQYF.

The rearrangement uses TRBV9 and TRBJ1-1; D uncertain. V gave up 3 bases and J gave up 2 bases, with 23 bases separating them. The germline gives CDR1 SGDLS, CDR2 YYNGEE. This CDR3 region has 18 residues. CDR3: CASSARSAKAVGNTEAFF. The CDR3 DNA follows: TGTGCCAGCAGCGCCAGGTCGGCCAAAGCAGTAGGTAACACTGAAGCTTTCTTT.

CDR3 sequence (DNA): TGTGCCAGCAGCGTATCCGGGACTAGATACAATGAGCAGTTCTTC. Encoded protein: CASSVSGTRYNEQFF. The gene calls are TRBV7-9 and TRBJ2-1, with 8 bases that match TRBD2. Trimming cost V 5 bases and J 4 bases; bases outside gene matches: 7. This CDR3 region has 15 residues. Germline V gene sequence: CDR1 SEHNR, CDR2 FQNEAQ (reference sequence). The variable domain in full, completed from reference TRBV7-9 and TRBJ2-1, reads DTGVSQNPRHKITKRGQNVTFRCDPISEHNRLYWYRQTLGQGPEFLTYFQNEAQLEKSRLLSDRFSAERPKGSFSTLEIQRTEQGDSAMYLCASSVSGTRYNEQFFGPGTRLTVL.

This chain connects TRBV28 to TRBJ2-7; 7 nucleotides agree with TRBD2. From germline, CDR1 is MDHEN and CDR2 SYDVKM. The CDR3 has 16 residues. J gave up 2 bases and V 3 bases, and 10 bases lay outside the gene matches. DNA for the CDR3: TGTGCCAGCAGTTTGGCGCCGGGGGAGGGCCCCTACGAGCAGTACTTC. It yields the protein CASSLAPGEGPYEQYF. The full variable domain, with the rest looked up from reference TRBV28 and TRBJ2-7, is DVKVTQSSRYLVKRTGEKVFLECVQDMDHENMFWYRQDPGLGLRLIYFSYDVKMKEKGDIPEGYSVSREKKERFSLILESASTNQTSMYLCASSLAPGEGPYEQYFGPGTRLTVT.

V gene TRBV14 combines with J gene TRBJ2-1, with TRBD2 identical over 8 bases. From germline, CDR1 is SGHDN and CDR2 FVKESK. V was clipped by 4 bases and J by 3 bases; unmatched bases: 2. The CDR3 totals 14 residues. The CDR3 DNA reads TGTGCCAGCAGCCTACTAGCGGACTACAATGAGCAGTTCTTC. As protein: CASSLLADYNEQFF. The entire variable domain, with the rest obtained from reference TRBV14 and TRBJ2-1, is as follows: EAGVTQFPSHSVIEKGQTVTLRCDPISGHDNLYWYRRVMGKEIKFLLHFVKESKQDESGMPNNRFLAERTGGTYSTLKVQPAELEDSGVYFCASSLLADYNEQFFGPGTRLTVL.

V and J are TRBV9 and TRBJ1-1, with D perhaps matching TRBD1 (5 bases). V was pared by 0 bases and J by 3 bases, with 6 bases between. The length of the CDR3 is 13 residues. Germline V gives CDR1 SGDLS, CDR2 YYNGEE. This CDR3 reads CASSVGGYTEAFF. In DNA form, the CDR3 reads TGTGCCAGCAGCGTAGGGGGGTACACTGAAGCTTTCTTT. The variable domain in full, completed from reference TRBV9 and TRBJ1-1, reads DSGVTQTPKHLITATGQRVTLRCSPRSGDLSVYWYQQSLDQGLQFLIQYYNGEERAKGNILERFSAQQFPDLHSELNLSSLELGDSALYFCASSVGGYTEAFFGQGTRLTVV.

The table lists this clone with a count of one. V gene TRBV10-2 combines with J gene TRBJ1-5, with 7 bases that match TRBD1. The CDR3 length is 15 residues. Germline loops: CDR1 WSHSY, CDR2 SAAADI. V lost 5 bases, J lost 3 bases, and 7 bases stayed unmatched. CDR3 residues: CASSSGGTINQPQHF. CDR3 bases: TGCGCCAGCAGTTCAGGGGGAACTATCAATCAGCCCCAGCATTTT.

The chain couples TRBV4-1 to TRBJ2-7; D may be TRBD1 (7 bases). The CDR3 spans 16 residues. Trimming cost V 0 bases and J 2 bases, with 14 bases left between them. Looked up from germline, CDR1 is MGHRA and CDR2 is YSYEKL. This chain's CDR3 is CASSQDPGGYTYEQYF. In nucleotides, the CDR3 is TGCGCCAGCAGCCAAGACCCAGGGGGGTATACCTACGAGCAGTACTTC.

The V and J genes are TRBV28 and TRBJ2-3, with 9 positions matching TRBD2. V lost 1 base, J lost 5 bases, and 7 bases stayed unmatched. Germline-derived CDR1 and CDR2 are MDHEN and SYDVKM. CDR3 length: 16 amino acids. CDR3 nucleotide sequence: TGTGCCAGCAGTTTATTTAGTAGCGGGAGAATAGATACGCAGTATTTT. It encodes CASSLFSSGRIDTQYF.

This clone was observed many times. The CDR3 coding sequence is TGTGCCAGCAGCCCCTGGGGAGCGGGAGCAAGAGAGCAGTACTTC. As protein: CASSPWGAGAREQYF. The J gene is TRBJ2-7, the V gene TRBV9; TRBD2 aligns across 8 bases. CDR3 length equals 15 residues. Germline CDR1 reads SGDLS; CDR2 reads YYNGEE. J gave up 7 bases and V 4 bases, and 13 bases lay outside the gene matches. The whole variable domain, remainder taken from reference TRBV9 and TRBJ2-7, is DSGVTQTPKHLITATGQRVTLRCSPRSGDLSVYWYQQSLDQGLQFLIQYYNGEERAKGNILERFSAQQFPDLHSELNLSSLELGDSALYFCASSPWGAGAREQYFGPGTRLTVT.

The chain has TRBV6-6 and TRBJ2-3, with 7 bases identical to TRBD2. The V and J ends lost 5 bases and 0 bases, in that order; junction bases with no gene match: 5. Looked up from germline, CDR1 is MNHNY and CDR2 is SVGAGI (reference sequence). The CDR3 spans 15 residues. The CDR3 region is CASSTQRGSTDTQYF. In nucleotides, the CDR3 is TGTGCCAGCAGTACGCAGCGGGGCAGCACAGATACGCAGTATTTT.

J is TRBJ2-5 and V is TRBV6-6, with TRBD2 matching 12 bases. Germline loops: CDR1 MNHNY, CDR2 SVGAGI (reference sequence). This CDR3 is 15 amino acids long. V trimming: 3 bases; J trimming: 5 bases; junction bases outside the gene matches: 4. CDR3 sequence (DNA): TGTGCCAGCAGTTATTTACTAGCGGGAGGTGAGACCCAGTACTTC. Translated: CASSYLLAGGETQYF.

The V and J genes are TRBV2 and TRBJ1-4, with a weak D call TRBD1 (5 bases). CDR1 is SNHLY and CDR2 is FYNNEI in the germline V gene. Trimming shortened V by 5 bases and J by 0 bases, and 16 bases separated the two germline ends. CDR3 length: 17 amino acids. This CDR3 is CASSTYSGTATNEKLFF. The CDR3 region has the DNA TGTGCCAGCAGTACATACTCCGGGACGGCAACTAATGAAAAACTGTTTTTT.

The rearrangement uses TRBV5-4 and TRBJ2-5, with D unresolved. CDR1 and CDR2 from the germline V gene are SGHNT and YYREEE (reference sequence). This CDR3 comprises 13 residues. V lost 5 bases, J lost 0 bases, and 8 bases lay in between. CDR3 loop: CASSALNQETQYF. The CDR3 coding sequence is TGTGCCAGCAGTGCTCTAAACCAAGAGACCCAGTACTTC.